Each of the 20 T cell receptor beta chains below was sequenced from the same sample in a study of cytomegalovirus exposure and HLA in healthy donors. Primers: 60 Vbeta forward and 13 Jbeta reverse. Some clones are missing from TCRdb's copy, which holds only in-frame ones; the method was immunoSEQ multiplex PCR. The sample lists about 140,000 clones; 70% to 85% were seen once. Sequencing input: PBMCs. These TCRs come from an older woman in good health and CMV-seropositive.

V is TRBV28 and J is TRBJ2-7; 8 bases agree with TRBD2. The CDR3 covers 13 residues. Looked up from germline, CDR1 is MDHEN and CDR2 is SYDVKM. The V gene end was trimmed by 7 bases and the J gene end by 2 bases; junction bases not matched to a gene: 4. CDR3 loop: CASTGGGPYEQYF. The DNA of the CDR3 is TGTGCCAGCACCGGGGGGGGCCCCTACGAGCAGTACTTC.

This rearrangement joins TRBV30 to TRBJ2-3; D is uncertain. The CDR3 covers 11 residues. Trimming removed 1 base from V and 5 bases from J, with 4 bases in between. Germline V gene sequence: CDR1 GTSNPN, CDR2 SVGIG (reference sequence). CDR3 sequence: CAWSERDTQYF. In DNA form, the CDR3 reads TGTGCCTGGAGTGAGAGAGATACGCAGTATTTT.

This CDR3 reads CASSPGGLSTDTQYF. The CDR3 nucleotides are TGTGCCAGCAGTCCCGGTGGACTTAGCACAGATACGCAGTATTTT. The J gene is TRBJ2-3, the V gene TRBV6-5; a weak D match, TRBD2 (5 bases). This CDR3 is built from 15 residues. Germline CDR1 and CDR2: MNHEY and SVGAGI. Trimming cost V 5 bases and J 0 bases, with 12 bases left between them.

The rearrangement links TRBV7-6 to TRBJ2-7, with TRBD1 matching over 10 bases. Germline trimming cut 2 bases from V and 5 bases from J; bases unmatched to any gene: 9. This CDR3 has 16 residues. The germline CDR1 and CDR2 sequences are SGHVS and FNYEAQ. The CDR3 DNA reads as TGTGCCAGCAGCTTAACTACCGGGGACAGGGGCGACGAGCAGTACTTC. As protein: CASSLTTGDRGDEQYF. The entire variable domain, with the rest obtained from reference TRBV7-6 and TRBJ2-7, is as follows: GAGVSQSPRYKVTKRGQDVALRCDPISGHVSLYWYRQALGQGPEFLTYFNYEAQQDKSGLPNDRFSAERPEGSISTLTIQRTEQRDSAMYRCASSLTTGDRGDEQYFGPGTRLTVT.

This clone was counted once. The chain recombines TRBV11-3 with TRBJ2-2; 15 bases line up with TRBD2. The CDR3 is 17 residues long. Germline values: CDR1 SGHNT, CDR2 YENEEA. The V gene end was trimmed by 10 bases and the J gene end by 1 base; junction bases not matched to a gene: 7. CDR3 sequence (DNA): TGTGCCATTTCCGGGACTAGCGGGAGGAAGAACACCGGGGAGCTGTTTTTT. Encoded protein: CAISGTSGRKNTGELFF.

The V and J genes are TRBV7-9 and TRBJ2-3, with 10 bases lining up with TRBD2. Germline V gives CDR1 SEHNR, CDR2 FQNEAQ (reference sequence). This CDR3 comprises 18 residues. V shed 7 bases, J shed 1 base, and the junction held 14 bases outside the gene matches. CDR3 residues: CASTPGASGGGGTDTQYF. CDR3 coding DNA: TGTGCCAGCACCCCCGGGGCTAGCGGGGGTGGTGGCACAGATACGCAGTATTTT.

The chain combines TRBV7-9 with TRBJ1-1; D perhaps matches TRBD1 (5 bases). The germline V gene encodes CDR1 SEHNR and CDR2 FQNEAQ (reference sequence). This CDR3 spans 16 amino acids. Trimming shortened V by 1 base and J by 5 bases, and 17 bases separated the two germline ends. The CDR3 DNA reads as TGTGCCAGCAGCTTAGGAGGGACGGGGGAGGGGACTGAAGCTTTCTTT. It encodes CASSLGGTGEGTEAFF.

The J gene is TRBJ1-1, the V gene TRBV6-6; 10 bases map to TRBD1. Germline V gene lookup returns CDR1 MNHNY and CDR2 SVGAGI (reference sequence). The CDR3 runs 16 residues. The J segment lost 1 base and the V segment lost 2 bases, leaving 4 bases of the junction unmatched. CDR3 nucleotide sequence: TGTGCCAGCAGTTACCGGACAGGGGGTGGGAACACTGAAGCTTTCTTT. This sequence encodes CASSYRTGGGNTEAFF.

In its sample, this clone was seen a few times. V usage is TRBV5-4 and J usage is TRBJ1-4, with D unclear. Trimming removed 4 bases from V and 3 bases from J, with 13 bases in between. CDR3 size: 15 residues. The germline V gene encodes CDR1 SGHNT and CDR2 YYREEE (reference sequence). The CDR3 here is CASSLGVGANEKLFF. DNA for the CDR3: TGTGCCAGCAGCCTGGGAGTCGGGGCTAATGAAAAACTGTTTTTT.

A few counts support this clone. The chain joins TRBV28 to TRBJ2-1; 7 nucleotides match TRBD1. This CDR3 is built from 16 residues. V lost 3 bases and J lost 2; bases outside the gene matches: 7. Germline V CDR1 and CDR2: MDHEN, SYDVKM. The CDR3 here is CASSFRQGVPYNEQFF. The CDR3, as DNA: TGTGCCAGCAGTTTTAGACAGGGAGTACCCTACAATGAGCAGTTCTTC.

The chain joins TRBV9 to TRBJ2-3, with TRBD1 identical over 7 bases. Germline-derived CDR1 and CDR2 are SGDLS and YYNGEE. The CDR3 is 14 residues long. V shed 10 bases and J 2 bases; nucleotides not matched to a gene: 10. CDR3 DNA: TGTGCCTCCCAGGAGACAGGGCTCACAGATACGCAGTATTTT. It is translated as CASQETGLTDTQYF.

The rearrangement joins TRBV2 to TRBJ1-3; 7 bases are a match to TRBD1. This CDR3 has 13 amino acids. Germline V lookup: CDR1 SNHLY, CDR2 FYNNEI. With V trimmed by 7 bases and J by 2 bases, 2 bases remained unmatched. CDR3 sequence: CASKGAAGNTIYF. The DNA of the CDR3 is TGTGCCAGCAAGGGGGCGGCTGGAAACACCATATATTTT.

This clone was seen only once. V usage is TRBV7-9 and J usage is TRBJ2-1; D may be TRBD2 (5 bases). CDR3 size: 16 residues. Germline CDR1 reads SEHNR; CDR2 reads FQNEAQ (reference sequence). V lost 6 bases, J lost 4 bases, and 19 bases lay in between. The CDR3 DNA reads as TGTGCCAGCAGTCCCGGGTGGGGAGAGGCGTACAATGAGCAGTTCTTC. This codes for CASSPGWGEAYNEQFF.

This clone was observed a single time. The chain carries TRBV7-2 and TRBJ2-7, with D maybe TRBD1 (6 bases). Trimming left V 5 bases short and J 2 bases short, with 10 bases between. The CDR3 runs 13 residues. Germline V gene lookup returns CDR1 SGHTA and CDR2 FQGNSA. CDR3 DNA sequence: TGTGCCAGCAGCACTGACAGGACCTACGAGCAGTACTTC. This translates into CASSTDRTYEQYF.

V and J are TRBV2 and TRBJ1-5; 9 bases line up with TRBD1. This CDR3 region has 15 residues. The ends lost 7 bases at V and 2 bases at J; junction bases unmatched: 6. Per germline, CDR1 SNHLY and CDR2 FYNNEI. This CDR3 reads CASTRQGDGNQPQHF. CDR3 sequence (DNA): TGTGCCAGCACCAGACAGGGGGACGGCAATCAGCCCCAGCATTTT.

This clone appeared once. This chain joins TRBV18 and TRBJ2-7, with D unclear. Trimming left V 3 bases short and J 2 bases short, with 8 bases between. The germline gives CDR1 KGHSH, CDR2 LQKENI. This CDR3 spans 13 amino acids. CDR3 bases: TGTGCCAGCTCACCTTACCGGGCCTACGAGCAGTACTTC. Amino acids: CASSPYRAYEQYF.

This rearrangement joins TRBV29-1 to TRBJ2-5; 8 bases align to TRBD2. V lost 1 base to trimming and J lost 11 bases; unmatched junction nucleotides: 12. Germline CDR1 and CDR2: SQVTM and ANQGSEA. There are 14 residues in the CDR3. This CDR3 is CSVEVRGRPREQYF. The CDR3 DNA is TGCAGCGTTGAAGTCCGCGGGAGGCCTAGAGAGCAGTACTTC.

The chain's CDR3 is CSVASVSYEQYF. CDR3 coding DNA: TGCAGCGTTGCGTCAGTCTCCTACGAGCAGTACTTC. The gene calls are TRBV29-1 and TRBJ2-7, with D unresolved. This CDR3 is 12 amino acids long. The germline V gene has CDR1 SQVTM and CDR2 ANQGSEA. V gave up 4 bases and J gave up 0 bases, with 7 bases separating them.

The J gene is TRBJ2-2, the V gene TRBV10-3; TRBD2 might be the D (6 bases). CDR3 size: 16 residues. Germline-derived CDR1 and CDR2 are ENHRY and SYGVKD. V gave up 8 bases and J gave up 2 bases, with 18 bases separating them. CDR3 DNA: TGTGCCATCTCCACGCGGAGGGCGGCAAACACCGGGGAGCTGTTTTTT. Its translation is CAISTRRAANTGELFF.

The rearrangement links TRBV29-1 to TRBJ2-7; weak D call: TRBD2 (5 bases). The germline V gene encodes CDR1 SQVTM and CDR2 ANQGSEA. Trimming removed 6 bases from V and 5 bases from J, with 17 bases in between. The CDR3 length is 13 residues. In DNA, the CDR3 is TGCAGCGTCTCCCGGGGTCCGGGCAACGAGCAGTACTTC. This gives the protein CSVSRGPGNEQYF.